This T cell receptor beta chain was sequenced for a study of breast tumors, draining lymph nodes, adjacent tissues (TCRdb year 2016). In the study overall: TCR beta repertoires were compared across tumor, adjacent nontumor tissue and axillary lymph nodes obtained from breast cancer patients. In human breast cancer, the study set out to evaluate how tumor, surrounding tissue and draining lymph node repertoires relate to one another and whether T cells may move between these sites.

Lymph node samples were obtained from the axillary draining lymph nodes of breast cancer patients. For this chain, trimming is 2 bases at the V end and 14 bases at the J end, and the number of junction bases without a gene match is 6. CDR1 is given as MNHEY and CDR2 as SVGAGI, both from the germline V gene. From its cysteine to its phenylalanine, the CDR3 spans 13 amino acids. The kept DNA is CDR3 alone, 39 bases in frame from the first base. Study-wide findings and limitations: The data were judged consistent with most tumor T cells deriving from the lymph node and then expanding within tumor tissue. The similarity between tumor and nontumor tissue repertoires was significantly greater in luminal-like breast cancer than in basal-like breast cancer. Tumor T-cell repertoires showed less diversity than lymph node repertoires and more diversity than nontumor tissue repertoires, and tumor T-cell repertoires showed preferential V and J gene usage. The study presented the conclusion that tumor T cells originate in lymph nodes as consistent with a hypothesis, not as something directly demonstrated.

These reads were obtained on an Illumina HiSeq 2000. TCR beta chain libraries were generated by multiplex PCR amplification. The amplified TCR beta chain products were analyzed by high-throughput sequencing. TCRdb trimmed the raw reads at Q25, called clones with MiXCR and kept productive beta chains. A single entry per CDR3 protein holds the most common genes and DNA from its merged rows. This sample gives some 170,000 distinct CDR3 sequences in total; around a third of them show up just once. The top ten hold about 3.8% of the sample. A remark on this clonotype: It has no known antigen specificity. The sample holds no much larger clone one base away, and base qualities are not on file.

The clonotype originates from a female donor with breast cancer. Some clones in this sample may be carry-over from other donors' samples. The sequenced material came from axillary lymph node tissue. The rearranged segments are TRBV6-5 and TRBJ1-5; 10 bases in the middle match TRBD1. Here is the DNA: TGTGCCAGCAGTTACAGGGACAGGGGTTACGAGCATTTT. It codes for CASSYRDRGYEHF.